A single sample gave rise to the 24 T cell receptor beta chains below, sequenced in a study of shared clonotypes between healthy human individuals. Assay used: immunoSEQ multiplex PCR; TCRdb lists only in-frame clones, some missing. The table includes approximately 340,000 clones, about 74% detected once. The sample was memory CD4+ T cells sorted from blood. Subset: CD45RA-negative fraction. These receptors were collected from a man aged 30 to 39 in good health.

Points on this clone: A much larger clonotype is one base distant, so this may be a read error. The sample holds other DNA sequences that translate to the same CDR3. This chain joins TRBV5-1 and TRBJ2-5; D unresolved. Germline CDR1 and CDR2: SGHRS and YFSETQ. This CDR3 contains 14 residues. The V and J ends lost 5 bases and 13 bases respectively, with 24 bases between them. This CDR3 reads CASSLTPDAAAWYF. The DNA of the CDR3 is TGCGCCAGCAGTTTGACTCCTGACGCGGCCGCCTGGTACTTC.

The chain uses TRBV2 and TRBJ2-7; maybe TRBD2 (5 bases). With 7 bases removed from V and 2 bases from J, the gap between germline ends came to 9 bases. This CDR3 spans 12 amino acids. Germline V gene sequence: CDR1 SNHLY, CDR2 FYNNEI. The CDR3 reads CASIAYPYEQYF. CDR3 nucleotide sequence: TGTGCCAGCATAGCGTACCCCTACGAGCAGTACTTC.

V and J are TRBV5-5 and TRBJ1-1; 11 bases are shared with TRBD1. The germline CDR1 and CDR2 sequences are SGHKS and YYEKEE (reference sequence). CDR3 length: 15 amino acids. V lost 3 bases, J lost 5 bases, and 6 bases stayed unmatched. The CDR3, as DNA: TGTGCCAGCAGCTCATGGACAGGGGGCGTTACTGAAGCTTTCTTT. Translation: CASSSWTGGVTEAFF. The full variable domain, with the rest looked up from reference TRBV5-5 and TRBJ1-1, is DAGVTQSPTHLIKTRGQQVTLRCSPISGHKSVSWYQQVLGQGPQFIFQYYEKEERGRGNFPDRFSARQFPNYSSELNVNALLLGDSALYLCASSSWTGGVTEAFFGQGTRLTVV.

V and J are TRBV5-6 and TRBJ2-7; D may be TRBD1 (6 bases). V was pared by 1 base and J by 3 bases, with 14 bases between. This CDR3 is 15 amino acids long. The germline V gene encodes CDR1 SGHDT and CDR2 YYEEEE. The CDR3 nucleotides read TGTGCCAGCAGCTTGAATCCTCAGACAGGCTACGAGCAGTACTTC. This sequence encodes CASSLNPQTGYEQYF.

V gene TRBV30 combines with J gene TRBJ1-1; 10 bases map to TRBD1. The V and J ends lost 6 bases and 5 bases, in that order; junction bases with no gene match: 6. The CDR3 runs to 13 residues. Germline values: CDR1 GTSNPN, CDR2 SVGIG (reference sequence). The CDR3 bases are TGTGCCTGTCAGACAGGGGGCGGAACTGAAGCTTTCTTT. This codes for CACQTGGGTEAFF.

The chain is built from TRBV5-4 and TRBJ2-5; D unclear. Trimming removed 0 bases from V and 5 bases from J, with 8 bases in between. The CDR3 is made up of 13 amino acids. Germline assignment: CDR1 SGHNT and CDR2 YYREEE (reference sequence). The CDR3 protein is CASSLVPGETQYF. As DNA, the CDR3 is TGTGCCAGCAGCTTGGTTCCCGGTGAGACCCAGTACTTC.

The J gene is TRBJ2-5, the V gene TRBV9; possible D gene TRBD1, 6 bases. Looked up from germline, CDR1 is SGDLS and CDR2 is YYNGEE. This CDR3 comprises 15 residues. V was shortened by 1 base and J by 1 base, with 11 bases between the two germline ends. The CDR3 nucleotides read TGTGCCAGCAGCGTACGGGACACCCGCCAAGAGACCCAGTACTTC. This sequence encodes CASSVRDTRQETQYF.

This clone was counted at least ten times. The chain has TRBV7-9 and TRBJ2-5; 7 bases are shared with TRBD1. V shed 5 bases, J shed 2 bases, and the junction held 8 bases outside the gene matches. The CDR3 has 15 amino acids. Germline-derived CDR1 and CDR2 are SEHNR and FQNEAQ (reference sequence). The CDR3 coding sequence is TGTGCCAGCAGCCTGGGGGACAGCAAACAAGAGACCCAGTACTTC. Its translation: CASSLGDSKQETQYF.

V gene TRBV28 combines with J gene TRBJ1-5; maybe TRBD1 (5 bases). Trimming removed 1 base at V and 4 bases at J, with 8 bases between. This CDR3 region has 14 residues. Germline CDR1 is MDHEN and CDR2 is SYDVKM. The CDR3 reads CASSLLAGNQPQHF. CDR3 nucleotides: TGTGCCAGCAGTTTATTGGCAGGGAATCAGCCCCAGCATTTT.

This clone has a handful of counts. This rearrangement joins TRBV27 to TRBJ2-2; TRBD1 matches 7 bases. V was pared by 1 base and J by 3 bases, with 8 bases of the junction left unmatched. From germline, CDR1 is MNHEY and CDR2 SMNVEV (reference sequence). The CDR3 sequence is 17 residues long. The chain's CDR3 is CASSLFGQGVDTGELFF. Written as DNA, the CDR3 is TGTGCCAGCAGTTTATTCGGGCAGGGGGTGGACACCGGGGAGCTGTTTTTT.

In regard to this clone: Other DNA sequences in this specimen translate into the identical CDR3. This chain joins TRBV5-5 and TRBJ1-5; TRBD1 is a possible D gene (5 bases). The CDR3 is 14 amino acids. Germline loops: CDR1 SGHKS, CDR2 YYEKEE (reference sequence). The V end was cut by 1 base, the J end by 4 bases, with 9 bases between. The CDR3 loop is CASSLPGGNQPQHF. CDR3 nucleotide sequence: TGTGCCAGCAGCTTGCCGGGGGGGAATCAGCCCCAGCATTTT.

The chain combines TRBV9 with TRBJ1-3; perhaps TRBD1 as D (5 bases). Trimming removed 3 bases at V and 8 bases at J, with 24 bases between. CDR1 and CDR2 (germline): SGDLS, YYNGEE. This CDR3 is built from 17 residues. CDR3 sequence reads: CASSGHLRTGSGDTIYF. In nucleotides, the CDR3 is TGTGCCAGCAGCGGACACTTACGGACGGGGTCGGGGGACACCATATATTTT.

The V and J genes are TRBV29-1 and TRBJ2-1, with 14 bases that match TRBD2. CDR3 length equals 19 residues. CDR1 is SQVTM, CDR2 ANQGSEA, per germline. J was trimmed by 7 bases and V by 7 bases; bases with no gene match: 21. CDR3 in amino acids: CSAPKVGLAGVSLRNEQFF. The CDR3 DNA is TGCAGCGCCCCGAAGGTGGGACTAGCGGGAGTATCTCTCCGGAATGAGCAGTTCTTC.

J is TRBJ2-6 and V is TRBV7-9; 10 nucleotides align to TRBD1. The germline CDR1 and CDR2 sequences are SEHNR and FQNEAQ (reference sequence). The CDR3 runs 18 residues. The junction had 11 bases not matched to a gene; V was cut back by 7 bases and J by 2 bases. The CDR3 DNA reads TGTGCCAGCACCCAAACCGGGACAGGGGCGGCTGGGGCCAACGTCCTGACTTTC. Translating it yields CASTQTGTGAAGANVLTF.

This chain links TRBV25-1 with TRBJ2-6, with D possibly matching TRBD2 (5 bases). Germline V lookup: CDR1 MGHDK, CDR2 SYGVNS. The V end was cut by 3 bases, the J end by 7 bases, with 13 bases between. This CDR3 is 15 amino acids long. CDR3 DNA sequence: TGTGCCAGCAGTGACGGGGTGATGGGCGCCAACGTCCTGACTTTC. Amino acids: CASSDGVMGANVLTF. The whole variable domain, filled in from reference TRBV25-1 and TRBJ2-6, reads EADIYQTPRYLVIGTGKKITLECSQTMGHDKMYWYQQDPGMELHLIHYSYGVNSTEKGDLSSESTVSRIRTEHFPLTLESARPSHTSQYLCASSDGVMGANVLTFGAGSRLTVL.

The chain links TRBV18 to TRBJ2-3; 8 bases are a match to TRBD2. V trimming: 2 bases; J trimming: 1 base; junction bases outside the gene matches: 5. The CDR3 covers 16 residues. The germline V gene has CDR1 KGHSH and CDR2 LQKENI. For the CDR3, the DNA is TGTGCCAGCTCACCAGCTAGCGGGTTGGGCACAGATACGCAGTATTTT. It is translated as CASSPASGLGTDTQYF.

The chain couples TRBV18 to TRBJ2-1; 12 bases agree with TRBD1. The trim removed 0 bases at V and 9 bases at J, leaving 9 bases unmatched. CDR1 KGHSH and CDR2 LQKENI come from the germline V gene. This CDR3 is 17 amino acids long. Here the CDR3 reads CASSPPGTGGFRSEQFF. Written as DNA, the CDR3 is TGTGCCAGCTCACCACCGGGGACAGGGGGCTTTCGGAGTGAGCAGTTCTTC.

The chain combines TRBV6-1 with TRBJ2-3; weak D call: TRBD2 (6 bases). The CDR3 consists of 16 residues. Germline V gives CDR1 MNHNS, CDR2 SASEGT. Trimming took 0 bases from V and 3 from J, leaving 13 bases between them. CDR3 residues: CASSEALKRVTDTQYF. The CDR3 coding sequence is TGTGCCAGCAGTGAAGCGCTGAAGCGGGTTACAGATACGCAGTATTTT.

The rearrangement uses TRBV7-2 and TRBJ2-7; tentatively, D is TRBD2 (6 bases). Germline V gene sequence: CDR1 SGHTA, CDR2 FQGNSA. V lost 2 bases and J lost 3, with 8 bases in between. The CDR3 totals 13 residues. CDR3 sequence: CASSLQGGYEQYF. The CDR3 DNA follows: TGTGCCAGCAGCTTACAGGGAGGCTACGAGCAGTACTTC.

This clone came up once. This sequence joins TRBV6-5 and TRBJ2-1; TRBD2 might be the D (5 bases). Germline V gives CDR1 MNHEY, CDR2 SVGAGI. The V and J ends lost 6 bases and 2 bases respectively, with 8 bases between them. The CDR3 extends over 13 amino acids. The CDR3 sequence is CASRGRAYNEQFF. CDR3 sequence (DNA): TGTGCCAGCAGAGGGAGAGCCTACAATGAGCAGTTCTTC.

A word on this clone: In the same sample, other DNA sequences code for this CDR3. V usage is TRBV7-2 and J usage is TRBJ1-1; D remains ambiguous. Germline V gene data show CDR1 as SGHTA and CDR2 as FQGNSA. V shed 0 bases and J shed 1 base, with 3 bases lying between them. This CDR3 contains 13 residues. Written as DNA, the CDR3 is TGTGCCAGCAGCTTAGCTAGGAACACTGAAGCTTTCTTT. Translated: CASSLARNTEAFF.

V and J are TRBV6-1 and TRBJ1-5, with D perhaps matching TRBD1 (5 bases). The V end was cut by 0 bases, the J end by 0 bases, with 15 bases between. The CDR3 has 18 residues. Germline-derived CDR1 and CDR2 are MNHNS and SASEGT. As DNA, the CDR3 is TGTGCCAGCAGTGAAGCGCGGGGCAGTACCTTTAGCAATCAGCCCCAGCATTTT. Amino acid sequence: CASSEARGSTFSNQPQHF.

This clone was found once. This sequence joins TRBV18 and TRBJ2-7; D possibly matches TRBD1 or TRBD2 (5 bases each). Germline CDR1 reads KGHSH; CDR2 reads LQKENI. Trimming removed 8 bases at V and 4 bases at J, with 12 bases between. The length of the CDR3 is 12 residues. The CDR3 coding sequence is TGTGCCAGCGGATGGGACCCGTACGAGCAGTACTTC. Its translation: CASGWDPYEQYF.

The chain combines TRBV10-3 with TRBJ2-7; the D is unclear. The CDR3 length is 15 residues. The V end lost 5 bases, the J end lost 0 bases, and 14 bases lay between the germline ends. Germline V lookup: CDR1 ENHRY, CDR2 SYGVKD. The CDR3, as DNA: TGTGCCATCAGTTATTCGCAGGAGAGCTCCTACGAGCAGTACTTC. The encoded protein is CAISYSQESSYEQYF.